These 12 T cell receptor beta chains were all obtained from the same sample, sequenced in a study of graft-versus-host responses after intestinal transplantation. The assay was immunoSEQ multiplex PCR, and TCRdb's table has in-frame clones only and misses some. The data hold 100,000 to 120,000 clones, with around 93% observed a single time. These TCRs' antigens remain unknown. The sequenced sample was unstimulated CD8+ T cells sorted from spleen or lymph node cells, obtained before intestinal transplant. These receptors were collected from a human donor who received an intestinal transplant.

The chain employs TRBV6-5 and TRBJ1-2, with TRBD1 matching 9 bases. The trim removed 11 bases at V and 10 bases at J, leaving 11 bases unmatched. The CDR3 runs 12 residues. The germline CDR1 and CDR2 sequences are MNHEY and SVGAGI. CDR3 region: CAGLTGGRDYTF. The CDR3 DNA reads as TGTGCCGGTCTAACAGGGGGCCGTGACTACACCTTC.

The chain couples TRBV19 to TRBJ2-7; D perhaps matches TRBD2 (6 bases). There are 14 residues in the CDR3. V was shortened by 10 bases and J by 4 bases, with 20 bases between the two germline ends. Per germline, CDR1 LNHDA and CDR2 SQIVND (reference sequence). The CDR3 nucleotides read TGTGCCACCTCGCCCCGACTAGAGGGGTACGAGCAGTACTTC. Residues: CATSPRLEGYEQYF.

V gene TRBV19 combines with J gene TRBJ2-7; D not resolved. Germline lookup yields CDR1 LNHDA and CDR2 SQIVND (reference sequence). CDR3 size: 12 residues. With 1 base removed from V and 6 bases from J, the gap between germline ends came to 7 bases. In DNA, the CDR3 is TGTGCCAGTAGTATAGTTCCCGGCGAGCAGTACTTC. Amino acids: CASSIVPGEQYF. The entire variable domain, with the rest obtained from reference TRBV19 and TRBJ2-7, is as follows: DGGITQSPKYLFRKEGQNVTLSCEQNLNHDAMYWYRQDPGQGLRLIYYSQIVNDFQKGDIAEGYSVSREKKESFPLTVTSAQKNPTAFYLCASSIVPGEQYFGPGTRLTVT.

V gene TRBV9 combines with J gene TRBJ2-5; D is uncertain. CDR3 length: 14 amino acids. V was shortened by 3 bases and J by 7 bases, with 16 bases between the two germline ends. Germline values: CDR1 SGDLS, CDR2 YYNGEE. The CDR3 loop is CASSAGQSTGTQYF. The CDR3 coding sequence is TGTGCCAGCAGCGCTGGGCAATCAACCGGGACCCAGTACTTC.

CDR3 residues: CASANTGITEAFF. The CDR3 DNA sequence: TGTGCCAGCGCCAATACAGGGATCACTGAAGCTTTCTTT. This chain uses TRBV10-3 with TRBJ1-1; weak D call: TRBD1 (6 bases). There are 13 residues in the CDR3. Trimming removed 10 bases at V and 4 bases at J, with 16 bases between. In germline, CDR1 is ENHRY, CDR2 SYGVKD.

The rearrangement joins TRBV6-1 to TRBJ2-6, with D unresolved. Deletions cut 1 base from V and 0 bases from J, with 4 bases between. The CDR3 is 15 amino acids. The germline V gene has CDR1 MNHNS and CDR2 SASEGT. The CDR3 reads CASSEGDSGANVLTF. In DNA form, the CDR3 reads TGTGCCAGCAGTGAAGGAGACTCTGGGGCCAACGTCCTGACTTTC.

The rearrangement links TRBV13 to TRBJ1-1; D not resolved. The CDR3 contains 15 residues. Trimming took off 2 bases at V and 4 bases at J, with 14 bases between the two ends. The germline gives CDR1 PRHDT, CDR2 FYEKMQ (reference sequence). The CDR3 is CASSLNEALGTEAFF. DNA for the CDR3: TGTGCCAGCAGCTTAAATGAAGCCTTGGGCACTGAAGCTTTCTTT. The complete variable domain, with remaining parts taken from reference TRBV13 and TRBJ1-1, reads AAGVIQSPRHLIKEKRETATLKCYPIPRHDTVYWYQQGPGQDPQFLISFYEKMQSDKGSIPDRFSAQQFSDYHSELNMSSLELGDSALYFCASSLNEALGTEAFFGQGTRLTVV.

As regards this clone: One end of the junction does not line up with germline, which may come from a read error. The rearrangement links TRBV9 to TRBJ1-1, with D tentatively TRBD1 (5 bases). Per germline, CDR1 SGDLS and CDR2 YYNGEE. This CDR3 has 15 residues. The CDR3 loop is CASSSPGRANPEAFF. In nucleotides, the CDR3 is TGTGCCAGCAGCTCCCCCGGCAGGGCGAACCCTGAAGCTTTCTTT.

This chain uses TRBV11-2 with TRBJ1-5; possibly TRBD1 for D (6 bases). The CDR3 covers 15 residues. In germline, CDR1 is SGHAT, CDR2 FQNNGV. Trimming removed 0 bases from V and 4 bases from J, with 10 bases in between. This CDR3 reads CASSLETGLNQPQHF. The CDR3 DNA sequence: TGTGCCAGCAGCTTAGAAACAGGGCTAAATCAGCCCCAGCATTTT.

V is TRBV14 and J is TRBJ1-4; no definite D call. V lost 4 bases, J lost 12 bases, and 15 bases lay in between. This CDR3 has 13 residues. Germline V lookup: CDR1 SGHDN, CDR2 FVKESK. The CDR3 protein is CASSLVLASQLFF. The CDR3 DNA reads as TGTGCCAGCAGCCTCGTTCTCGCCAGCCAACTGTTTTTT.

The chain carries TRBV9 and TRBJ2-5, with a weak D call TRBD1 (6 bases). V was trimmed by 2 bases and J by 5 bases, leaving 16 bases between them. The CDR3 spans 15 residues. The germline V gene has CDR1 SGDLS and CDR2 YYNGEE. CDR3 region: CASSVHGGGPETQYF. DNA for the CDR3: TGTGCCAGCAGCGTTCATGGGGGCGGGCCCGAGACCCAGTACTTC.

The rearrangement joins TRBV27 to TRBJ1-5; D call uncertain. Trimming shortened V by 5 bases and J by 2 bases, and 7 bases separated the two germline ends. This CDR3 has 13 residues. Germline CDR1 MNHEY, CDR2 SMNVEV (reference sequence). The CDR3 loop reads CASSIGGNQPQHF. In nucleotides, the CDR3 is TGTGCCAGCAGTATAGGCGGCAATCAGCCCCAGCATTTT.